This T cell receptor beta chain is from a study of T cell responses to AZD1222 COVID-19 vaccine. Germline loops: CDR1 SGHKS, CDR2 YYEKEE (reference sequence). The CDR3 has 15 amino acids. Trimming took off 2 bases at V and 7 bases at J, with 16 bases between the two ends. Data came from immunoSEQ multiplex PCR; TCRdb stores just in-frame clones and leaves some out. The sample shows roughly 100,000 clones, 90% to 95% of them seen only once. About this clone itself: Its specificity is unknown.

Study-wide points: The number of AZD1222 recipients seropositive at baseline was only five to seven. Most donors were white British, females outnumbered males, and clonal diversity was possibly underestimated. Spike-specific TCR breadth and depth rose after two AZD1222 doses.

V usage is TRBV5-5 and J usage is TRBJ2-1; D not resolved. The clonotype originates from an adult in good health. The starting material was peripheral blood, obtained on day 0 of AZD1222 vaccination. The CDR3 DNA follows: TGTGCCAGCAGCTTAGGTCCTCCTCCACTTAATGAGCAGTTCTTC. Translation: CASSLGPPPLNEQFF.